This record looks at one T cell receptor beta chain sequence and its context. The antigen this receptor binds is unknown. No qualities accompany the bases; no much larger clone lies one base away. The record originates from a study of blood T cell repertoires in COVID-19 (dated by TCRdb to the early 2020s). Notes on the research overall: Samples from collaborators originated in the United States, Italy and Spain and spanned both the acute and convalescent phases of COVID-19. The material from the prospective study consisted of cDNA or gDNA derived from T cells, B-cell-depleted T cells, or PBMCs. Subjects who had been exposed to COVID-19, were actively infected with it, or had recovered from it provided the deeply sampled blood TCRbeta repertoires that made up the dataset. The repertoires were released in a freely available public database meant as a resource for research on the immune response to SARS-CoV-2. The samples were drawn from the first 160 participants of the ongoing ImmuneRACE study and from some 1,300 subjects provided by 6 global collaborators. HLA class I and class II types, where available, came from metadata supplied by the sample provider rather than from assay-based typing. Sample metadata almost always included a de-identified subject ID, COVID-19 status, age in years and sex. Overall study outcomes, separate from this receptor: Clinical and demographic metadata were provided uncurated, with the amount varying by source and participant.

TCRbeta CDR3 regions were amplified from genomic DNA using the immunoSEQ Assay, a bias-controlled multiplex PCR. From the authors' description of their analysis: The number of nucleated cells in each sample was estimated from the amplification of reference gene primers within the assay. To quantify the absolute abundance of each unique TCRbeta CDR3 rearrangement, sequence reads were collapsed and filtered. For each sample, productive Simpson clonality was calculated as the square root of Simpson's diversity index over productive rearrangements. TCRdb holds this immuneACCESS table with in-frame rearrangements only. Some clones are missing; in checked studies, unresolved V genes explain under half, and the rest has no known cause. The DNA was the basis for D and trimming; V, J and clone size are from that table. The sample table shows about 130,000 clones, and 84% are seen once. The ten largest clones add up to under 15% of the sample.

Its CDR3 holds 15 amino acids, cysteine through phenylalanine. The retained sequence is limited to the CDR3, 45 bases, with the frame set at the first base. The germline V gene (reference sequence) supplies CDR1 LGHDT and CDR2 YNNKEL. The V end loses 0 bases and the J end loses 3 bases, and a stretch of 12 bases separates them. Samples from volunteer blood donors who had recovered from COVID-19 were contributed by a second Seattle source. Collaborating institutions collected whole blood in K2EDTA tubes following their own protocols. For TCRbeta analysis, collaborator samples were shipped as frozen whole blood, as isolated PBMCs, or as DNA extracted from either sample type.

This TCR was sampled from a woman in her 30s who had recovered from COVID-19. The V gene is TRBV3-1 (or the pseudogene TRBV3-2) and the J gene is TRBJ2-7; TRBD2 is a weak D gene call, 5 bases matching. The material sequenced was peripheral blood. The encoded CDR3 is CASSQDRTHRYEQYF. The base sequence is TGTGCCAGCAGCCAAGATCGGACTCACCGCTACGAGCAGTACTTC.